This passage covers 5 T cell receptor beta chains from one sample sequenced in a study of blood T cell repertoires in COVID-19. TCRdb's copy holds only in-frame clones and misses some; the assay was immunoSEQ multiplex PCR. The sample has some 190,000 clones; approximately 80% are singletons. The sample taken for sequencing was peripheral blood. The receptors shown here come from a human donor in a cohort sampled during active COVID-19.

CDR3 DNA sequence: TGTGCCAGCAGCTTGGCGGGACTAGCGGTGACCCAGTACTTC. Its protein product is CASSLAGLAVTQYF. The rearrangement joins TRBV5-5 to TRBJ2-5, with 11 bases fitting TRBD2. CDR1 and CDR2 (germline): SGHKS, YYEKEE (reference sequence). V gave up 0 bases and J gave up 7 bases; unmatched junction bases: 2. CDR3 size: 14 residues.

The chain is built from TRBV19 and TRBJ2-2; weak D call: TRBD1 (5 bases). Per germline, CDR1 LNHDA and CDR2 SQIVND (reference sequence). Trimming stripped 5 bases from V and 2 bases from J, with 12 bases between. CDR3 length equals 15 residues. CDR3 sequence reads: CASSFRTLNTGELFF. The CDR3 coding sequence is TGTGCCAGTAGTTTCCGGACACTTAACACCGGGGAGCTGTTTTTT.

This chain links TRBV4-2 with TRBJ2-7; 7 nucleotides align to TRBD1. After removal of 3 bases from V and 4 bases from J, the junction contained 9 bases not matched to a gene. The germline V gene has CDR1 LGHNA and CDR2 YNFKEQ. The CDR3 has 15 residues. DNA of the CDR3: TGTGCCAGCAGCCATCCAACAGGGGAGAAGTACGAGCAGTACGTC. It translates to CASSHPTGEKYEQYV.

The CDR3 DNA is TGTGCCAGCAGCTTAGGTTTCGGGGGTTTTTATGGCTACACCTTC. Protein product: CASSLGFGGFYGYTF. V usage is TRBV11-2 and J usage is TRBJ1-2; D perhaps matches TRBD1 (5 bases). V dropped 1 base and J dropped 5 bases, with 14 bases sitting between them. Per germline, CDR1 SGHAT and CDR2 FQNNGV. This CDR3 is built from 15 residues.

The chain couples TRBV7-2 to TRBJ2-2; 14 nucleotides line up with TRBD2. The CDR3 is made up of 15 amino acids. V gave up 5 bases and J gave up 7 bases; unmatched junction bases: 3. CDR1 and CDR2 from the germline V gene are SGHTA and FQGNSA. This CDR3 reads CASSGTSGRSGELFF. The DNA of the CDR3 is TGTGCCAGCAGCGGGACTAGCGGGAGAAGCGGGGAGCTGTTTTTT.